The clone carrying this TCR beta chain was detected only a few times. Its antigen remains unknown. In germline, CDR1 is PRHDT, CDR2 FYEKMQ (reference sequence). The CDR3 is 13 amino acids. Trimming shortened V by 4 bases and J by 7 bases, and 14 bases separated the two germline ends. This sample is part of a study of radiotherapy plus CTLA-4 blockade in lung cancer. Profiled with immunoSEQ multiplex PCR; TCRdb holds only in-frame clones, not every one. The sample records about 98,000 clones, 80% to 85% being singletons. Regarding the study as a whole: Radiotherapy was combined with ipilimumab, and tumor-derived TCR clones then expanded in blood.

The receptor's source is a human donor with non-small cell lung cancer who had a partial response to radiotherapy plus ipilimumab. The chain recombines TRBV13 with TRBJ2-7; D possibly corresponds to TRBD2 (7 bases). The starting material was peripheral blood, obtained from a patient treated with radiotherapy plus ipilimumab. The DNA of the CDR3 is TGTGCCAGCAGCTCCCAGGGGAGGGGAGAGCAGTACTTC. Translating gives CASSSQGRGEQYF. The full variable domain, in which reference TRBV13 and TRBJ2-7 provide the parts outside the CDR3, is AAGVIQSPRHLIKEKRETATLKCYPIPRHDTVYWYQQGPGQDPQFLISFYEKMQSDKGSIPDRFSAQQFSDYHSELNMSSLELGDSALYFCASSSQGRGEQYFGPGTRLTVT.